What follows is one T cell receptor (beta chain) and its context. Its antigen remains unknown. Profiled with immunoSEQ multiplex PCR; TCRdb holds only in-frame clones, not every one. In the table there are 2 million to 2.5 million clones, roughly 95% of which are singletons. The sample is drawn from a study of shared clonotypes between healthy human individuals. Findings and limits, study-wide: Relative to their counterparts shared across all four donors, non-shared clonotypes exhibited diminished generation probabilities.

The donors were adults (healthy and HIV-negative) with no recent acute infections or vaccinations. Within Nashville, Tennessee resided all donors, each a Caucasian adult. Trimming cost V 4 bases and J 2 bases; bases outside gene matches: 1. Looked up from germline, CDR1 is LNHDA and CDR2 is SQIVND (reference sequence). This CDR3 spans 15 amino acids. The sequencing input was naive CD4+ T cells sorted from blood. The subset: CD45RA+ positively selected. The chain joins TRBV19 to TRBJ2-3, with 12 bases lining up with TRBD2. The receptor was derived from a man younger than 30 in good health. In DNA, the CDR3 is TGTGCCAGTAGTAGACTAGCGGGAGACACAGATACGCAGTATTTT. Amino acid sequence: CASSRLAGDTDTQYF.